The clone carrying this TCR beta chain was counted ten times or more. The patients had localized lung adenocarcinoma, a non-small cell subtype. These data originate in a study of CD4 and CD8 cells across lung adenocarcinoma regions. MiXCR, run by TCRdb on the PCR reads, gives a single entry per CDR3 protein. The sample includes some 16,000 distinct CDR3 sequences, 55% of them seen just once. V gave up 1 base and J gave up 4 bases; unmatched junction bases: 10. The CDR3 is 17 amino acids. Germline CDR1 reads MGHRA; CDR2 reads YSYEKL. Sequencing input: CD8+ T cells from the center of a lung tumor. This chain joins TRBV4-1 and TRBJ2-1; 7 bases align to TRBD1. This TCR was sampled from a female donor with lung adenocarcinoma. The CD4 and CD8 labels of this study may be unreliable. The CDR3 region is CASSQGTRDRNYNEQFF. CDR3 in DNA: TGCGCCAGCAGCCAAGGCACCCGGGACAGAAATTACAATGAGCAGTTCTTC.